The 30 T cell receptor beta chains given below trace back to one sample, sequenced in a study of cytomegalovirus exposure and HLA in healthy donors (TCRdb year 2017). Library construction relied on the immunoSEQ multiplex PCR assay. For the multiplex PCR, a mixture combining 60 forward primers for TCR Vbeta segments and 13 reverse primers for TCR Jbeta segments was used. TCRdb re-hosts the immuneACCESS table, in-frame sequences only. Its copies lack some clones; in the studies checked, an unresolved V gene accounts for under half of them, and the cause for the rest is not known. Within this sample are 150,000 or so clones, with more than 70% of them counted one time only. The ten largest clones take up 5.6% of the sample. Sequencing input: PBMCs. The receptors derive from a middle-aged woman in good health and CMV-seropositive.

V is TRBV30 and J is TRBJ2-5, with TRBD2 identical over 8 bases. The CDR3 covers 14 residues. V trimming: 0 bases; J trimming: 7 bases; junction bases outside the gene matches: 7. CDR1 and CDR2 from the germline V gene are GTSNPN and SVGIG (reference sequence). CDR3 nucleotide sequence: TGTGCCTGGAGTGTACTAGCGGTCCGCGGGACCCAGTACTTC. The encoded protein is CAWSVLAVRGTQYF.

The rearrangement uses TRBV30 and TRBJ2-7; 9 nucleotides agree with TRBD1. The CDR3 totals 14 residues. Germline CDR1 reads GTSNPN; CDR2 reads SVGIG (reference sequence). V shed 3 bases and J 2 bases; nucleotides not matched to a gene: 5. The CDR3 region is CAWSLGQGTYEQYF. The CDR3 DNA is TGTGCCTGGAGCCTTGGACAGGGGACCTACGAGCAGTACTTC.

The chain combines TRBV4-1 with TRBJ1-4, with 8 bases fitting TRBD1. Germline CDR1 is MGHRA and CDR2 is YSYEKL. This CDR3 spans 16 amino acids. The ends lost 3 bases at V and 8 bases at J; junction bases unmatched: 11. This CDR3 reads CASSQLEQGGREKLFF. DNA of the CDR3: TGCGCCAGCAGCCAGCTCGAACAGGGGGGCCGCGAAAAACTGTTTTTT.

Written as DNA, the CDR3 is TGCGCCAGCAGCCAACCCACCCGCGGGCGAAACACCATATATTTT. Amino acid sequence: CASSQPTRGRNTIYF. The chain joins TRBV4-1 to TRBJ1-3; the D is unclear. Germline V lookup: CDR1 MGHRA, CDR2 YSYEKL. The CDR3 loop spans 15 amino acids. V lost 2 bases and J lost 5, with 13 bases in between.

The CDR3 DNA reads as TGTGCCAGCAGTTTCATCACTAGCGGGAGAGGGGGTACGCAGTATTTT. Translated, it gives CASSFITSGRGGTQYF. This chain connects TRBV28 to TRBJ2-3; 11 bases line up with TRBD2. Trimming took 3 bases from V and 8 from J; bases not matched to a gene: 10. The germline V gene encodes CDR1 MDHEN and CDR2 SYDVKM. There are 16 residues in the CDR3.

In its sample, this clone ranks as medium-sized. This sequence joins TRBV10-1 and TRBJ2-7; TRBD1 might be the D (6 bases). Germline V gene data show CDR1 as WNHNN and CDR2 as SYGVQD (reference sequence). The CDR3 length is 14 residues. Trimming took 0 bases from V and 7 from J, leaving 13 bases between them. In DNA form, the CDR3 reads TGCGCCAGCAGTGAGTCCACAGGGATACCGGAGCAGTACTTC. Amino acid sequence: CASSESTGIPEQYF.

The DNA of the CDR3 is TGTGCCAGCAGCTTAGGAGTATACTCTGGGGCCAACGTCCTGACTTTC. It yields the protein CASSLGVYSGANVLTF. The rearrangement links TRBV11-2 to TRBJ2-6; D ambiguous. V lost 1 base to trimming and J lost 0 bases, with 7 bases between them. CDR1 is SGHAT, CDR2 FQNNGV, per germline. There are 16 residues in the CDR3.

The V and J genes are TRBV27 and TRBJ2-5; D perhaps matches TRBD1 (6 bases). There are 12 residues in the CDR3. Per germline, CDR1 MNHEY and CDR2 SMNVEV (reference sequence). V was cut by 2 bases and J by 5 bases, with 6 bases left in between. The CDR3 loop reads CASSLRGETQYF. As DNA, the CDR3 is TGTGCCAGCAGTTTAAGGGGGGAGACCCAGTACTTC.

The rearrangement links TRBV6-5 to TRBJ1-1; no reliable D call. The germline V gene has CDR1 MNHEY and CDR2 SVGAGI. CDR3 length equals 14 residues. The germline V and J ends were trimmed by 2 bases and 2 bases, with 9 bases remaining between them. The CDR3 region has the DNA TGTGCCAGCAGTTACGGTGGGAGAAACACTGAAGCTTTCTTT. Protein sequence: CASSYGGRNTEAFF.

This clone is a singleton in its sample. The J gene is TRBJ2-6, the V gene TRBV9; D remains ambiguous. The CDR3 is 15 amino acids. V lost 3 bases, J lost 1 base, and 8 bases lay in between. Germline V gives CDR1 SGDLS, CDR2 YYNGEE. CDR3 sequence (DNA): TGTGCCAGCAGCGGGGCAGAGTCTGGGGCCAACGTCCTGACTTTC. This codes for CASSGAESGANVLTF.

V is TRBV27 and J is TRBJ2-7; TRBD2 matches 7 bases. The V gene end was trimmed by 0 bases and the J gene end by 2 bases; junction bases not matched to a gene: 7. This CDR3 is 16 amino acids long. Germline V gene data show CDR1 as MNHEY and CDR2 as SMNVEV (reference sequence). The CDR3 DNA reads as TGTGCCAGCAGTTTATCGGGTCCGGGAGGCCCCTACGAGCAGTACTTC. This sequence encodes CASSLSGPGGPYEQYF.

The chain is built from TRBV4-1 and TRBJ2-7; 13 bases are shared with TRBD2. The CDR3 contains 20 residues. The trim removed 4 bases at V and 1 base at J, leaving 16 bases unmatched. Per germline, CDR1 MGHRA and CDR2 YSYEKL. The CDR3 DNA reads as TGCGCCAGCAGCCTCCAAGACCGGGACAAGGGACTAGCGGGGTCCTACGAGCAGTACTTC. As protein: CASSLQDRDKGLAGSYEQYF.

The chain employs TRBV15 and TRBJ2-1; 8 bases are shared with TRBD2. CDR1 and CDR2 from the germline V gene are LNHNV and YYDKDF (reference sequence). The CDR3 has 16 residues. The ends lost 2 bases at V and 7 bases at J; junction bases unmatched: 10. This CDR3 is CATSRQGAGGVNEQFF. The CDR3, as DNA: TGTGCCACCAGCAGACAGGGTGCGGGAGGTGTAAATGAGCAGTTCTTC. Looking up the rest from reference TRBV15 and TRBJ2-1 gives the full variable domain: DAMVIQNPRYQVTQFGKPVTLSCSQTLNHNVMYWYQQKSSQAPKLLFHYYDKDFNNEADTPDNFQSRRPNTSFCFLDIRSPGLGDTAMYLCATSRQGAGGVNEQFFGPGTRLTVL.

CDR3 DNA sequence: TGTGCCAGCAGTGGGAGCGGGAGAACGGCAGATACGCAGTATTTT. Amino acid sequence: CASSGSGRTADTQYF. The chain has TRBV2 and TRBJ2-3; 8 bases are shared with TRBD2. V was pared by 4 bases and J by 4 bases, with 7 bases of the junction left unmatched. The CDR3 has 15 amino acids. Germline-derived CDR1 and CDR2 are SNHLY and FYNNEI.

A few counts support this clone. CDR3 protein: CASGGASGNTIYF. CDR3 sequence (DNA): TGTGCCAGCGGAGGGGCATCGGGAAACACCATATATTTT. J is TRBJ1-3 and V is TRBV7-9; a weak D match, TRBD1 (5 bases). The CDR3 is 13 amino acids. With 8 bases removed from V and 4 bases from J, the gap between germline ends came to 12 bases. Germline-derived CDR1 and CDR2 are SEHNR and FQNEAQ (reference sequence).

This clone was counted between two and nine times. The gene calls are TRBV6-5 and TRBJ2-2, with 9 bases aligning to TRBD1. The trim removed 0 bases at V and 6 bases at J, leaving 5 bases unmatched. The germline V gene encodes CDR1 MNHEY and CDR2 SVGAGI. CDR3 length equals 16 residues. CDR3 nucleotides: TGTGCCAGCAGTTACTCGGGGACAGGGAGTCCCGGGGAGCTGTTTTTT. Its protein is CASSYSGTGSPGELFF.

This chain joins TRBV19 and TRBJ1-5; TRBD1 might be the D (6 bases). This CDR3 is built from 15 residues. V was trimmed by 3 bases and J by 0 bases, leaving 9 bases between them. The V gene's germline CDR1 is LNHDA and CDR2 SQIVND (reference sequence). This chain's CDR3 is CASSILDSSNQPQHF. In nucleotides, the CDR3 is TGTGCCAGTAGTATTTTGGACAGTAGCAATCAGCCCCAGCATTTT.

The V and J genes are TRBV6-5 and TRBJ2-7; D is perhaps TRBD2 (5 bases). This CDR3 has 14 amino acids. Germline lookup yields CDR1 MNHEY and CDR2 SVGAGI. Trimming shortened V by 0 bases and J by 6 bases, and 12 bases separated the two germline ends. The CDR3 nucleotides are TGTGCCAGCAGTTACTCTCGGGGATCGGTCGAGCAGTACTTC. This codes for CASSYSRGSVEQYF.

This clone was seen only a few times. The chain carries TRBV6-6 and TRBJ1-2, with 8 bases aligning to TRBD1. After removal of 7 bases from V and 4 bases from J, the junction contained 11 bases not matched to a gene. The length of the CDR3 is 15 residues. CDR1 and CDR2 from the germline V gene are MNHNY and SVGAGI (reference sequence). The CDR3 spells CASTTTGDRTYGYTF. CDR3 in DNA: TGTGCCAGCACCACGACCGGGGACAGGACCTATGGCTACACCTTC.

Note on this clone: One end of the junction varies from germline; a read error may be responsible. V gene TRBV7-9 combines with J gene TRBJ2-5; the D gene is possibly TRBD2 (6 bases). The CDR3 spans 12 residues. The germline V gene has CDR1 SEHNR and CDR2 FQNEAQ (reference sequence). As DNA, the CDR3 is TGTTCCAGCAGCTCGGGACTCGTGACCCAGTACTTC. Protein product: CSSSSGLVTQYF.

This clone is a singleton in its sample. V and J are TRBV5-5 and TRBJ2-5; 10 bases map to TRBD2. With V trimmed by 4 bases and J by 5 bases, 14 bases remained unmatched. The CDR3 is 17 residues long. Germline assignment: CDR1 SGHKS and CDR2 YYEKEE (reference sequence). The CDR3 nucleotides are TGTGCCAGCAGCAGACCCAATAGCGGGAGGAGCGAGGAGACCCAGTACTTC. Translated, it gives CASSRPNSGRSEETQYF.

V and J are TRBV11-3 and TRBJ2-7; weak D call: TRBD2 (5 bases). V lost 5 bases and J lost 6, with 11 bases in between. Germline CDR1 and CDR2: SGHNT and YENEEA. The CDR3 totals 12 residues. The CDR3 DNA sequence: TGTGCCAGCAGCCGACGGGGTGGCGAGCAGTACTTC. Translating gives CASSRRGGEQYF. Variable domain in full (rest from reference TRBV11-3 and TRBJ2-7): EAGVVQSPRYKIIEKKQPVAFWCNPISGHNTLYWYLQNLGQGPELLIRYENEEAVDDSQLPKDRFSAERLKGVDSTLKIQPAELGDSAVYLCASSRRGGEQYFGPGTRLTVT.

The chain carries TRBV6-6 and TRBJ2-2; 7 positions match TRBD1. Germline V gene lookup returns CDR1 MNHNY and CDR2 SVGAGI (reference sequence). The CDR3 has 16 residues. V shed 8 bases, J shed 6 bases, and the junction held 15 bases outside the gene matches. In DNA form, the CDR3 reads TGTGCCAGCCTTGCGGCTCACAGGGGAGTAGCCGGGGAGCTGTTTTTT. Translated, it gives CASLAAHRGVAGELFF.

The chain carries TRBV19 and TRBJ2-5, with TRBD1 matching 7 bases. CDR1 LNHDA and CDR2 SQIVND come from the germline V gene (reference sequence). Trimming at V came to 4 bases and at J to 1 base, leaving 3 bases not matched to a gene. This CDR3 contains 14 residues. Written as DNA, the CDR3 is TGTGCCAGTAGTACTCGACAGGGCCAAGAGACCCAGTACTTC. Its protein is CASSTRQGQETQYF.

The rearrangement links TRBV5-4 to TRBJ1-3, with 8 bases identical to TRBD1. The V gene's germline CDR1 is SGHNT and CDR2 YYREEE (reference sequence). The CDR3 is 15 amino acids. With 1 base clipped from V and 3 bases from J, the junction kept 3 bases outside the gene matches. The CDR3 loop reads CASSLQGAGGNTIYF. The CDR3 nucleotides are TGTGCCAGCAGCTTGCAGGGGGCTGGTGGAAACACCATATATTTT.

The count of this clone is one. The rearrangement joins TRBV7-9 to TRBJ2-7; 10 bases agree with TRBD1. This CDR3 is built from 17 residues. CDR1 SEHNR and CDR2 FQNEAQ come from the germline V gene (reference sequence). J was trimmed by 2 bases and V by 1 base; bases with no gene match: 8. The CDR3 DNA reads TGTGCCAGCAGCTTAGGGGTCCAGACAGGGGGCCCCTACGAGCAGTACTTC. Encoded protein: CASSLGVQTGGPYEQYF.

The chain couples TRBV7-9 to TRBJ2-3; TRBD1 matches at 7 bases. Germline V gene sequence: CDR1 SEHNR, CDR2 FQNEAQ (reference sequence). The CDR3 sequence is 15 residues long. Trimming took 3 bases from V and 3 from J; bases not matched to a gene: 6. The CDR3 region is CASSFGQDPTDTQYF. As DNA, the CDR3 is TGTGCCAGCAGCTTCGGACAGGACCCGACAGATACGCAGTATTTT.

V and J are TRBV4-2 and TRBJ2-5; 8 bases match TRBD2. Matching the DNA end better, TRBJ2-7 makes the J call doubtful. The CDR3 runs to 15 residues. Germline V gene data show CDR1 as LGHNA and CDR2 as YNFKEQ. The CDR3 coding sequence is TGTGCCAGCAGCCGACCTAGCGGGCCCTCCTACGAGCAGTACTTC. It encodes CASSRPSGPSYEQYF.

The genes are TRBV19 and TRBJ1-1; 8 nucleotides match TRBD1. J lost 3 bases, V lost 2 bases, and 2 bases had no gene match. Germline CDR1 LNHDA, CDR2 SQIVND (reference sequence). The CDR3 totals 14 residues. The DNA of the CDR3 is TGTGCCAGTAGTATATACAGGGGGGACACTGAAGCTTTCTTT. The encoded protein is CASSIYRGDTEAFF.

Regarding this clone: The junction departs from the called germline gene at one end, perhaps through a read error. This chain joins TRBV27 and TRBJ1-5, with D tentatively TRBD1 (5 bases). Germline CDR1 and CDR2: MNHEY and SMNVEV (reference sequence). CDR3 length equals 15 residues. The CDR3 spells CASSPGQYSNQPQHF. CDR3 in DNA: TGCGCCAGCAGTCCCGGACAATATAGCAATCAGCCCCAGCATTTT.